This T cell receptor (beta chain) was sequenced in a study of PD-1 blockade in classical Hodgkin lymphoma. Sequencing used immunoSEQ multiplex PCR; TCRdb keeps in-frame clones, though not all of them. Found here are around 19,000 clones, over 65% of them singletons; the top ten hold roughly a quarter. As regards this clone: Its antigen is unknown.

Looked up from germline, CDR1 is SGHNT and CDR2 is YYREEE (reference sequence). The CDR3 spans 16 residues. Trimming removed 4 bases at V and 2 bases at J, with 13 bases between. Regarding the study as a whole: Significant TCR diversity gains by C4D1 occurred in CD4+ but not CD8+ cells. Exclusion covered patients beginning nivolumab under 1 year post-ASCT. In newly diagnosed patients, baseline TCR diversity was reportedly below that of healthy donors.

All patients experienced relapse after autologous stem cell transplantation, and brentuximab vedotin exposure was variable. The clonotype comes from a human donor with classical Hodgkin lymphoma. Sequencing used peripheral blood mononuclear cells (PBMCs), obtained before the second cycle of nivolumab. The chain links TRBV5-4 to TRBJ2-6; D not certain. The CDR3 bases are TGTGCCAGCAGCCTGTTTGTGATGACTGGGGCCAACGTCCTGACTTTC. Its translation is CASSLFVMTGANVLTF. Full variable domain (outside the CDR3, taken from reference TRBV5-4 and TRBJ2-6): ETGVTQSPTHLIKTRGQQVTLRCSSQSGHNTVSWYQQALGQGPQFIFQYYREEENGRGNFPPRFSGLQFPNYSSELNVNALELDDSALYLCASSLFVMTGANVLTFGAGSRLTVL.